Below, 32 T cell receptor beta chains from the same sample are listed, as sequenced in a study of T cell clonotyping in hematopoietic cell transplantation. Clones were sequenced by immunoSEQ multiplex PCR, and TCRdb holds only the in-frame ones, with some missing. The sample has approximately 30,000 clones, under 97% seen once. The sequencing sample was made of peripheral blood mononuclear cells. The receptors derive from a man aged 50 to 59 in good health. Some clones in this sample may be carry-over from other donors' samples.

This rearrangement joins TRBV30 to TRBJ1-5; D remains ambiguous. The CDR3 totals 15 residues. Germline CDR1 and CDR2: GTSNPN and SVGIG (reference sequence). V lost 2 bases and J lost 2, with 13 bases in between. The CDR3 region is CAWSREGRRNQPQHF. Here the CDR3 DNA reads TGTGCCTGGAGTAGGGAGGGCAGACGCAATCAGCCCCAGCATTTT. Based on the CDR3 plus reference TRBV30 and TRBJ1-5, the full variable domain is SQTIHQWPATLVQPVGSPLSLECTVEGTSNPNLYWYRQAAGRGLQLLFYSVGIGQISSEVPQNLSASRPQDRQFILSSKKLLLSDSGFYLCAWSREGRRNQPQHFGDGTRLSIL.

The chain employs TRBV27 and TRBJ2-7, with D perhaps TRBD1 or TRBD2 (6 bases each). Germline V gene lookup returns CDR1 MNHEY and CDR2 SMNVEV (reference sequence). The length of the CDR3 is 15 residues. Deletions cut 4 bases from V and 1 base from J, with 14 bases between. DNA of the CDR3: TGTGCCAGCAGTTCCTCGGGGGCCGAATCCTACGAGCAGTACTTC. It encodes CASSSSGAESYEQYF.

The chain has TRBV21-1 and TRBJ2-7; the table's D call of TRBD1 was not tested on the DNA. TRBV21-1 is a pseudogene locus. The CDR3 has 16 amino acids. CDR3 sequence: CASSVRDSNASYEQYF. The DNA for the CDR3 is TGTGCCAGCAGCGTCCGGGACAGCAATGCGTCCTACGAGCAGTACTTC.

The genes are TRBV9 and TRBJ1-5; 7 bases align to TRBD1. The germline V gene encodes CDR1 SGDLS and CDR2 YYNGEE. CDR3 length: 15 amino acids. Trimming cost V 3 bases and J 2 bases; bases outside gene matches: 5. In nucleotides, the CDR3 is TGTGCCAGCAGCGCGACAGGGCTCGGCAATCAGCCCCAGCATTTT. This gives the protein CASSATGLGNQPQHF.

The V and J genes are TRBV6-5 and TRBJ2-5; 8 bases are shared with TRBD1. J was trimmed by 3 bases and V by 1 base; bases with no gene match: 1. The CDR3 has 14 amino acids. Looked up from germline, CDR1 is MNHEY and CDR2 is SVGAGI. For the CDR3, the DNA is TGTGCCAGCAGTTACTACAGGGGGAAAGAGACCCAGTACTTC. It is translated as CASSYYRGKETQYF.

The V and J genes are TRBV4-2 and TRBJ1-3, with TRBD1 matching over 8 bases. V lost 3 bases to trimming and J lost 4 bases; unmatched junction nucleotides: 2. Germline CDR1 reads LGHNA; CDR2 reads YNFKEQ. CDR3 size: 14 residues. The CDR3 loop reads CASSQGDRGNTIYF. The CDR3 DNA is TGTGCCAGCAGCCAGGGGGACAGGGGAAACACCATATATTTT.

The V and J genes are TRBV29-1 and TRBJ2-1; D may be TRBD2 (6 bases). Germline values: CDR1 SQVTM, CDR2 ANQGSEA. V lost 5 bases and J 9 bases, leaving 20 bases between the germline ends. CDR3 length: 14 amino acids. CDR3 nucleotide sequence: TGCAGCGTTCTCGAAGATAGACTAGAACTTGAGCAGTTCTTC. This encodes CSVLEDRLELEQFF.

The V gene is TRBV6-5, the J gene TRBJ2-5; 12 bases align to TRBD2. This CDR3 has 15 residues. The junction had 5 bases not matched to a gene; V was cut back by 0 bases and J by 9 bases. From germline, CDR1 is MNHEY and CDR2 SVGAGI. The CDR3 loop is CASSYSTSGGGAQYF. DNA for the CDR3: TGTGCCAGCAGTTACTCGACTAGCGGGGGAGGGGCCCAGTACTTC.

The CDR3 region is CSVEGQPNTEAFF. The CDR3 region has the DNA TGCAGCGTTGAGGGACAGCCGAACACTGAAGCTTTCTTT. The chain is built from TRBV29-1 and TRBJ1-1, with 7 bases aligning to TRBD1. V trimming: 3 bases; J trimming: 1 base; junction bases outside the gene matches: 2. Germline V gives CDR1 SQVTM, CDR2 ANQGSEA. CDR3 length: 13 amino acids.

The V call is TRBV6-6, the J call TRBJ2-7, with D possibly called TRBD1 or TRBD2 (5 bases each). The CDR3 consists of 15 residues. Germline lookup yields CDR1 MNHNY and CDR2 SVGAGI (reference sequence). V gave up 8 bases and J gave up 2 bases, with 19 bases separating them. This CDR3 reads CASAERRRAPYEQYF. The DNA for the CDR3 is TGTGCCAGCGCAGAGCGGCGCAGGGCACCCTACGAGCAGTACTTC.

The CDR3 region has the DNA TGCGCCAGCAGCGGAATGGACAGGGGGCCTGGAAACACCATATATTTT. Its translation: CASSGMDRGPGNTIYF. This chain connects TRBV5-1 to TRBJ1-3; 11 bases agree with TRBD1. V lost 4 bases and J lost 2; bases outside the gene matches: 5. Germline V lookup: CDR1 SGHRS, CDR2 YFSETQ. There are 16 residues in the CDR3.

V and J are TRBV2 and TRBJ1-6; 11 positions agree with TRBD1. V was clipped by 5 bases and J by 9 bases; unmatched bases: 6. This CDR3 is built from 15 residues. The germline V gene has CDR1 SNHLY and CDR2 FYNNEI. The CDR3 reads CASSRTGGAGSPLHF. DNA for the CDR3: TGTGCCAGCAGTCGGACAGGGGGCGCCGGTTCACCCCTCCACTTT.

This chain uses TRBV4-1 with TRBJ1-4; D remains unclear. CDR1 is MGHRA and CDR2 is YSYEKL in the germline V gene. This CDR3 contains 15 residues. V was clipped by 1 base and J by 10 bases, with 16 bases between them. The CDR3 region is CASSQANRPYGKLFF. CDR3 sequence (DNA): TGCGCCAGCAGCCAAGCGAACAGACCTTATGGAAAACTGTTTTTT.

The chain uses TRBV27 and TRBJ1-5; D is unclear. The length of the CDR3 is 16 residues. Trimming removed 4 bases at V and 4 bases at J, with 17 bases between. CDR1 is MNHEY and CDR2 is SMNVEV in the germline V gene (reference sequence). The CDR3 protein is CASSSRFTALNQPQHF. The CDR3 coding sequence is TGTGCCAGCAGTTCAAGGTTCACGGCCCTTAATCAGCCCCAGCATTTT.

V and J are TRBV10-1 and TRBJ1-1; the D is unclear. Germline-derived CDR1 and CDR2 are WNHNN and SYGVQD (reference sequence). V was cut by 2 bases and J by 3 bases, with 7 bases left in between. The CDR3 contains 13 residues. CDR3 in amino acids: CASSEGEYTEAFF. DNA for the CDR3: TGCGCCAGCAGTGAGGGGGAATACACTGAAGCTTTCTTT.

This rearrangement joins TRBV4-1 to TRBJ1-4; 9 bases line up with TRBD1. Per germline, CDR1 MGHRA and CDR2 YSYEKL. Trimming cost V 4 bases and J 9 bases; bases outside gene matches: 9. The CDR3 runs 15 residues. The CDR3 is CASSRLTGGVQKLFF. The DNA for the CDR3 is TGCGCCAGCAGCCGTTTGACAGGGGGAGTGCAAAAACTGTTTTTT.

The gene calls are TRBV30 and TRBJ2-2, with TRBD2 as a possible D gene (6 bases). The CDR3 totals 14 residues. Germline V lookup: CDR1 GTSNPN, CDR2 SVGIG (reference sequence). V lost 3 bases and J 2 bases, leaving 10 bases between the germline ends. CDR3 loop: CAWRAAGNTGELFF. The CDR3 nucleotides read TGTGCCTGGAGGGCGGCGGGAAACACCGGGGAGCTGTTTTTT.

V and J are TRBV7-2 and TRBJ2-1; 12 bases agree with TRBD2. After removal of 5 bases from V and 7 bases from J, the junction contained 12 bases not matched to a gene. Germline loops: CDR1 SGHTA, CDR2 FQGNSA. The CDR3 extends over 17 amino acids. The CDR3 reads CASSPRLAGAPGNEQFF. CDR3 in DNA: TGTGCCAGCAGCCCACGACTAGCGGGGGCCCCCGGGAATGAGCAGTTCTTC.

The chain carries TRBV6-1 and TRBJ1-4; 9 bases fit TRBD1. There are 14 residues in the CDR3. V lost 8 bases, J lost 8 bases, and 9 bases stayed unmatched. Germline V gene data show CDR1 as MNHNS and CDR2 as SASEGT. The CDR3 loop reads CASLTGTGNEKLFF. For the CDR3, the DNA is TGTGCCAGCTTAACCGGGACAGGGAACGAAAAACTGTTTTTT.

CDR3 DNA sequence: TGCGCCAGCAGCTTGGAGGGCACAGATACGCAGTATTTT. Its translation is CASSLEGTDTQYF. The chain joins TRBV5-1 to TRBJ2-3; no reliable D call. Looked up from germline, CDR1 is SGHRS and CDR2 is YFSETQ. V lost 0 bases to trimming and J lost 1 base, with 3 bases between them. This CDR3 has 13 amino acids.

The rearrangement uses TRBV5-6 and TRBJ1-1; unclear D gene. The CDR3 runs to 13 residues. From germline, CDR1 is SGHDT and CDR2 YYEEEE. The ends were cut back, 0 bases at V and 1 base at J, with 4 bases in the middle. Here the CDR3 DNA reads TGTGCCAGCAGCTTGGCAGAGAACACTGAAGCTTTCTTT. Translated, it gives CASSLAENTEAFF.

The rearrangement uses TRBV4-1 and TRBJ1-5; 8 bases line up with TRBD1. Germline V gene lookup returns CDR1 MGHRA and CDR2 YSYEKL. Trimming took 0 bases from V and 4 from J; bases not matched to a gene: 14. CDR3 length: 19 amino acids. CDR3 nucleotides: TGCGCCAGCAGCCAAGATCCCTGGACAGGGAGTAGGGTAAATCAGCCCCAGCATTTT. This translates into CASSQDPWTGSRVNQPQHF.

The V and J genes are TRBV11-2 and TRBJ1-6; D is ambiguous. Trimming cost V 5 bases and J 6 bases, with 23 bases left between them. Looked up from germline, CDR1 is SGHAT and CDR2 is FQNNGV. This CDR3 is 18 amino acids long. The CDR3 coding sequence is TGTGCCAGCAGCCCGCTAGCCCCTTCTACGGGCCCTAATTCACCCCTCCACTTT. Translated, it gives CASSPLAPSTGPNSPLHF.

The CDR3 DNA is TGTGCCAGCAGTCCTCCGGGACAGGGTTATGGCTACACCTTC. It translates to CASSPPGQGYGYTF. This chain joins TRBV4-2 and TRBJ1-2, with TRBD1 identical over 9 bases. Germline lookup yields CDR1 LGHNA and CDR2 YNFKEQ. The CDR3 extends over 14 amino acids. Trimming cost V 6 bases and J 5 bases; bases outside gene matches: 7.

This chain joins TRBV5-1 and TRBJ2-7; 8 bases are shared with TRBD1. Germline V gene sequence: CDR1 SGHRS, CDR2 YFSETQ. Losses at the gene ends were 4 bases for V and 1 base for J; bases not matched to a gene: 10. The CDR3 totals 16 residues. This CDR3 is CASSDPPGQVSYEQYF. CDR3 in DNA: TGCGCCAGCAGCGATCCCCCGGGACAGGTTTCCTACGAGCAGTACTTC.

The chain has TRBV6-5 and TRBJ1-3; possible D gene TRBD1, 6 bases. The CDR3 contains 14 residues. V lost 5 bases and J lost 0, with 8 bases in between. Germline CDR1 and CDR2: MNHEY and SVGAGI. The CDR3 DNA reads as TGTGCCAGCAGTAACAGGGTCTCTGGAAACACCATATATTTT. Translating it yields CASSNRVSGNTIYF.

The genes are TRBV19 and TRBJ1-1; D uncertain. V was trimmed by 4 bases and J by 0 bases, leaving 6 bases between them. Germline V gene lookup returns CDR1 LNHDA and CDR2 SQIVND (reference sequence). This CDR3 has 13 amino acids. CDR3 protein: CASSTTLNTEAFF. The CDR3 nucleotides read TGTGCCAGTAGTACCACTTTGAACACTGAAGCTTTCTTT. Full variable domain (outside the CDR3, taken from reference TRBV19 and TRBJ1-1): DGGITQSPKYLFRKEGQNVTLSCEQNLNHDAMYWYRQDPGQGLRLIYYSQIVNDFQKGDIAEGYSVSREKKESFPLTVTSAQKNPTAFYLCASSTTLNTEAFFGQGTRLTVV.

This clone was counted once. The chain carries TRBV2 and TRBJ1-5; 8 positions agree with TRBD1. CDR3 length equals 13 residues. CDR1 is SNHLY, CDR2 FYNNEI, per germline. The trim removed 6 bases at V and 7 bases at J, leaving 5 bases unmatched. CDR3 protein: CASSSGTGQPQHF. CDR3 nucleotides: TGTGCCAGCAGCTCTGGGACAGGCCAGCCCCAGCATTTT.

The J gene is TRBJ1-5, the V gene TRBV7-9; 8 bases line up with TRBD1. The ends lost 4 bases at V and 9 bases at J; junction bases unmatched: 17. Germline loops: CDR1 SEHNR, CDR2 FQNEAQ (reference sequence). The CDR3 sequence is 17 residues long. CDR3 in DNA: TGTGCCAGCAGCTCCGGACAGGGTGGTACCCAGGGTGGGCCCCAGCATTTT. This gives the protein CASSSGQGGTQGGPQHF.

As to this clone: A junction end diverges from the germline sequence, so it may reflect a read error. The chain links TRBV29-1 to TRBJ1-1, with D maybe TRBD1 (6 bases). The CDR3 runs to 10 residues. CDR1 is SQVTM and CDR2 is ANQGSEA in the germline V gene. CDR3 in DNA: TGCAGCGGACGGGACACCGAAGCTTTCTTT. Its translation is CSGRDTEAFF.

The chain joins TRBV19 to TRBJ1-2, with 7 nucleotides matching TRBD1. The CDR3 contains 14 residues. With 9 bases clipped from V and 4 bases from J, the junction kept 11 bases outside the gene matches. The germline V gene encodes CDR1 LNHDA and CDR2 SQIVND (reference sequence). CDR3: CASIPGQRTYGYTF. The CDR3 DNA reads TGTGCCAGCATCCCGGGACAGCGGACCTATGGCTACACCTTC.

This chain connects TRBV30 to TRBJ1-1, with 9 bases that match TRBD1. The CDR3 covers 15 residues. CDR1 and CDR2 (germline): GTSNPN, SVGIG (reference sequence). The ends lost 4 bases at V and 1 base at J; junction bases unmatched: 7. The CDR3 DNA is TGTGCCTGGACCCCCCGGGGACAGGGGAACACTGAAGCTTTCTTT. Residues: CAWTPRGQGNTEAFF.